What follows are 13 T cell receptor beta chains derived from one specimen sequenced in a study of cytomegalovirus exposure and HLA in healthy donors. The PCR made use of 60 Vbeta and 13 Jbeta primers. Clones were sequenced by immunoSEQ multiplex PCR, and TCRdb holds only the in-frame ones, with some missing. The sample lists 180,000 or so clones, 70% to 85% occurring once. The sequencing input was PBMCs. The receptors here all came from a man younger than 30 in good health and CMV-seronegative.

The rearrangement links TRBV19 to TRBJ2-7, with 7 bases fitting TRBD1. Per germline, CDR1 LNHDA and CDR2 SQIVND (reference sequence). With V trimmed by 7 bases and J by 3 bases, 0 bases remained unmatched. This CDR3 comprises 11 residues. The DNA for the CDR3 is TGTGCCAGTACAGGGGGCTACGAGCAGTACTTC. Translated, it gives CASTGGYEQYF.

The chain has TRBV7-2 and TRBJ1-2; no reliable D call. V lost 2 bases to trimming and J lost 0 bases, with 19 bases between them. This CDR3 has 18 amino acids. Germline CDR1 reads SGHTA; CDR2 reads FQGNSA. Here the CDR3 DNA reads TGTGCCAGCAGCTTAATGTTTGAGGCCAGCCCGACTAACTATGGCTACACCTTC. This gives the protein CASSLMFEASPTNYGYTF. Together with reference TRBV7-2 and TRBJ1-2, the CDR3 gives the full variable domain: GAGVSQSPSNKVTEKGKDVELRCDPISGHTALYWYRQSLGQGLEFLIYFQGNSAPDKSGLPSDRFSAERTGGSVSTLTIQRTQQEDSAVYLCASSLMFEASPTNYGYTFGSGTRLTVV.

V and J are TRBV7-9 and TRBJ1-2; 10 nucleotides match TRBD1. Looked up from germline, CDR1 is SEHNR and CDR2 is FQNEAQ (reference sequence). This CDR3 has 14 residues. The V gene end was trimmed by 5 bases and the J gene end by 3 bases; junction bases not matched to a gene: 3. DNA for the CDR3: TGTGCCAGCAGCCTAGGACAGGGGGACTATGGCTACACCTTC. It translates to CASSLGQGDYGYTF.

The chain carries TRBV4-1 and TRBJ2-7, with a weak D call TRBD1 (5 bases). This CDR3 comprises 13 residues. Trimming took off 4 bases at V and 4 bases at J, with 11 bases between the two ends. The V gene's germline CDR1 is MGHRA and CDR2 YSYEKL. CDR3: CASSPLDSYEQYF. The CDR3 DNA reads TGCGCCAGCAGCCCCCTTGACAGTTACGAGCAGTACTTC.

Comment on this clone: The identical CDR3 is also encoded by other nucleotide sequences in the sample. The V gene is TRBV6-1, the J gene TRBJ2-1; D possibly corresponds to TRBD2 (5 bases). V was trimmed by 0 bases and J by 8 bases, leaving 11 bases between them. Germline-derived CDR1 and CDR2 are MNHNS and SASEGT. This CDR3 contains 14 residues. The CDR3 coding sequence is TGTGCCAGCAGTGAAGCGGGTCTAGCAGATGAGCAGTTCTTC. Amino acids: CASSEAGLADEQFF.

This clone was detected only once. This chain uses TRBV28 with TRBJ2-7; D might be TRBD2 (5 bases). This CDR3 is built from 14 residues. The V gene's germline CDR1 is MDHEN and CDR2 SYDVKM. Trimming removed 5 bases from V and 6 bases from J, with 17 bases in between. CDR3 loop: CASSLQPAGGEQYF. CDR3 bases: TGTGCCAGCAGTCTCCAACCCGCGGGTGGCGAGCAGTACTTC.

This sequence joins TRBV11-2 and TRBJ1-2; maybe TRBD1 (6 bases). Germline V gives CDR1 SGHAT, CDR2 FQNNGV. V was shortened by 5 bases and J by 6 bases, with 22 bases between the two germline ends. CDR3 length: 16 amino acids. CDR3 residues: CASSLAPGGGRHGYTF. For the CDR3, the DNA is TGTGCCAGCAGCCTAGCTCCCGGGGGGGGGCGGCATGGCTACACCTTC.

The chain is built from TRBV7-2 and TRBJ2-7; D is perhaps TRBD2 (7 bases). Germline lookup yields CDR1 SGHTA and CDR2 FQGNSA. The CDR3 length is 14 residues. V gave up 2 bases and J gave up 9 bases, with 17 bases separating them. The CDR3, as DNA: TGTGCCAGCAGCTTAAGGTCGGGGGGCGAGGGGCAGTACTTC. Amino acid sequence: CASSLRSGGEGQYF.

In DNA form, the CDR3 reads TGTGCCAGTAGGACTGACAGTCGAGGCTACTATGGCTACACCTTC. Amino acids: CASRTDSRGYYGYTF. The chain has TRBV19 and TRBJ1-2; a possible D gene is TRBD1 (5 bases). V lost 6 bases and J 3 bases, leaving 17 bases between the germline ends. The CDR3 loop spans 15 amino acids. Looked up from germline, CDR1 is LNHDA and CDR2 is SQIVND (reference sequence).

V gene TRBV6-1 combines with J gene TRBJ1-6, with D possibly matching TRBD1 (5 bases). The CDR3 has 11 amino acids. The V and J ends lost 7 bases and 10 bases respectively, with 8 bases between them. Germline values: CDR1 MNHNS, CDR2 SASEGT. The CDR3 DNA is TGTGCCAGCAACCGGGGGTCACCCCTCCACTTT. This codes for CASNRGSPLHF.

V usage is TRBV7-6 and J usage is TRBJ2-1; D is possibly TRBD1 (5 bases). The CDR3 spans 15 residues. The V gene lost 1 base and the J gene lost 5 bases, with 12 bases spanning the gap. Per germline, CDR1 SGHVS and CDR2 FNYEAQ. CDR3 loop: CASSLGAGPDNEQFF. As DNA, the CDR3 is TGTGCCAGCAGCTTAGGGGCAGGGCCGGACAATGAGCAGTTCTTC.

The gene calls are TRBV2 and TRBJ2-5; TRBD1 matches at 9 bases. The CDR3 has 12 amino acids. With 8 bases clipped from V and 6 bases from J, the junction kept 4 bases outside the gene matches. Germline lookup yields CDR1 SNHLY and CDR2 FYNNEI. CDR3 amino acids: CASRGQGKTQYF. The CDR3 nucleotides are TGTGCCAGCCGAGGACAGGGGAAGACCCAGTACTTC.

This chain uses TRBV7-2 with TRBJ2-7, with D possibly matching TRBD1 (7 bases). The V gene's germline CDR1 is SGHTA and CDR2 FQGNSA. V was clipped by 5 bases and J by 4 bases, with 18 bases between them. The CDR3 has 15 residues. The CDR3 bases are TGTGCCAGCAGCCTGGGGGGAACAGGGGCTTACGAGCAGTACTTC. Residues: CASSLGGTGAYEQYF.